This T cell receptor beta chain derives from a study of T-cell reconstitution after alpha-beta-depleted transplantation in children. V was shortened by 5 bases and J by 0 bases, with 8 bases between the two germline ends. The CDR3 covers 14 residues. This clonotype was recorded at least ten times. Unique molecular identifiers were used to barcode this TCRbeta library. Each CDR3 protein is one row after TCRdb ran MiXCR on the PCR reads. Of 210,000 or so distinct CDR3 sequences in the sample, about a tenth were seen once. The sequence derives from a human donor who donated a stem cell graft to a child with acute lymphoblastic leukemia. This material consisted of PBMCs from the stem cell graft donor, taken from the stem cell graft. V gene TRBV12-3 or TRBV12-4 combines with J gene TRBJ2-4; D is unclear. As DNA, the CDR3 is TGTGCCAGCAGTCGAGGTTTAGCCAAAAACATTCAGTACTTC. It specifies CASSRGLAKNIQYF.